The TCR beta chain described here comes from a study of cytotoxic CD8 clonotypes in ibrutinib-treated CLL. Overall study context: Productive templates per sample averaged approximately 250,000; productive rearrangements, 80,000 to 95,000. Study outcomes and limitations: Clonality at baseline surpassed age-matched healthy donors and tracked circulating CD8+ T-cell counts.

This clone was seen a handful of times. Its target is not known. CDR3 length: 14 amino acids. The trim removed 8 bases at V and 6 bases at J, leaving 5 bases unmatched. CDR1 and CDR2 (germline): LNHDA, SQIVND (reference sequence). Profiled with immunoSEQ multiplex PCR; TCRdb holds only in-frame clones, not every one. The sample lists some 140,000 clones; 75% to 95% were seen once. The sequence derives from a human donor with chronic lymphocytic leukemia. The chain has TRBV19 and TRBJ2-1; 12 bases are a match to TRBD2. This specimen was PBMCs, taken after 12 months of ibrutinib treatment. In DNA, the CDR3 is TGTGCCAGTCGAGGACTAGCGGGATCCAATGAGCAGTTCTTC. Its protein is CASRGLAGSNEQFF.